Detailed here is one T cell receptor beta chain. Trimming stripped 2 bases from V and 4 bases from J, with 12 bases between. Germline assignment: CDR1 SGHDT and CDR2 YYEEEE. This CDR3 is 14 amino acids long. The data originate from a study of technical replicates of blood from a handful of donors. Profiling relied on immunoSEQ multiplex PCR, and the TCRdb table lists in-frame clones only, not all of them. Of tens of thousands of clones listed, over 90% are singletons. The chain couples TRBV5-6 to TRBJ1-2; D gene unclear. The sample consisted of T cells isolated from PBMCs. The sequence derives from a human donor in good health. CDR3 DNA sequence: TGTGCCAGCAGCTTTTCGAGTCTGAGCTATGGCTACACCTTC. It yields the protein CASSFSSLSYGYTF.